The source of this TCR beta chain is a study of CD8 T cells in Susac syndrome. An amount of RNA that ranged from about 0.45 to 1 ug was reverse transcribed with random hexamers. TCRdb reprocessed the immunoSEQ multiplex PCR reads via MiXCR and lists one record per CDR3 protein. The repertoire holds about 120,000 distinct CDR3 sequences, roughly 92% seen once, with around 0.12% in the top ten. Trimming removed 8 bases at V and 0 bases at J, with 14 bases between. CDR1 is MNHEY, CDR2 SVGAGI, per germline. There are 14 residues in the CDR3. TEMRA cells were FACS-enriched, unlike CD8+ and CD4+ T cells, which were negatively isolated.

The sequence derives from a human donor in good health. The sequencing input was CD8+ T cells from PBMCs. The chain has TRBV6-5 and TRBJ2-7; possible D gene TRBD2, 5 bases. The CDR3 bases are TGTGCCAGCGGTCCTGCTGGAGGCTCCTACGAGCAGTACTTC. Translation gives CASGPAGGSYEQYF.